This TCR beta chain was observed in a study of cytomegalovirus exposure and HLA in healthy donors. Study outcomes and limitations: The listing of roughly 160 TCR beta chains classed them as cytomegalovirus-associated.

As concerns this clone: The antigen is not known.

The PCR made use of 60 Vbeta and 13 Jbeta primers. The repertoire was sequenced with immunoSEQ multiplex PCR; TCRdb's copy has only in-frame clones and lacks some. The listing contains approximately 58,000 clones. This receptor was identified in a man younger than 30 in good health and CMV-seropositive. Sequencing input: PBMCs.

In DNA form, the CDR3 reads TGTGCCAGCAGAAGTCCAGGGAATGAGGGCAATCAGCCCCAGCATTTT. Translated: CASRSPGNEGNQPQHF. The J gene is TRBJ1-5, the V gene TRBV2, with TRBD1 as a possible D gene (5 bases). Germline CDR1 reads SNHLY; CDR2 reads FYNNEI. Between the trimmed V and J ends, which lost 6 bases and 2 bases, there was a span of 17 bases. The CDR3 has 16 residues. The full variable domain, with the rest looked up from reference TRBV2 and TRBJ1-5, is EPEVTQTPSHQVTQMGQEVILRCVPISNHLYFYWYRQILGQKVEFLVSFYNNEISEKSEIFDDQFSVERPDGSNFTLKIRSTKLEDSAMYFCASRSPGNEGNQPQHFGDGTRLSIL.